The rows below give T cell receptor beta chains drawn from one sample of a study of blood T cell repertoires in COVID-19. Produced via immunoSEQ multiplex PCR; TCRdb's table is partial and in-frame only. The table has 310,000 or so clones, around 84% seen once. What was sequenced was PBMCs or T cells enriched from blood (not recorded which). The receptor source for this set is a woman between 18 and 29 years old who had recovered from COVID-19. CDR3s include the opening cysteine and the closing phenylalanine or tryptophan. Fields, in order: clone size, D gene, V gene, J gene, CDR3 DNA, CDR3 protein. A D gene is named only where the DNA matches it firmly. Size values are once, few and many counts, or a class for expanded clones, and some rows have none.

clone size: NA
D gene: TRBD2
V gene: TRBV10-1
J gene: TRBJ2-7
CDR3 DNA: TGCGCCAGCAGTGAGCAGCGGGGGGGCCTCGAGCAGTACTTC
CDR3 protein: CASSEQRGGLEQYF

clone size: few
D gene: TRBD1
V gene: TRBV10-3
J gene: TRBJ2-7
CDR3 DNA: TGTGCCTCCGGTGGACAGGGGGCGAGGAGCTCCTACGAGCAGTACTTC
CDR3 protein: CASGGQGARSSYEQYF

clone size: NA
D gene: NA
V gene: TRBV18
J gene: TRBJ1-2
CDR3 DNA: TGTGCCAGCTCACTTAACGGGGGAGAATTACGTGGCTACACCTTC
CDR3 protein: CASSLNGGELRGYTF

clone size: NA
D gene: NA
V gene: TRBV4-1
J gene: TRBJ1-5
CDR3 DNA: TGCGCCAGCAGCCAAATATGGACATCAGTCAATCAGCCCCAGCATTTT
CDR3 protein: CASSQIWTSVNQPQHF

clone size: NA
D gene: TRBD1
V gene: TRBV10-3
J gene: TRBJ1-2
CDR3 DNA: TGTGCCATCAGTGAGGGTAGGACAGGGGGTCCCTATGGCTACACCTTC
CDR3 protein: CAISEGRTGGPYGYTF

clone size: NA
D gene: TRBD2
V gene: TRBV27
J gene: TRBJ2-4
CDR3 DNA: TGTGCCAGCAGTTTCTCCCCTACGACAGCGGGAGAGGGCCAGTACTTC
CDR3 protein: CASSFSPTTAGEGQYF

clone size: NA
D gene: TRBD2
V gene: TRBV4-1
J gene: TRBJ2-2
CDR3 DNA: TGCGCCAGCAGCCAATCAGGGACTAGCGGGATCCGGGAGCTGTTTTTT
CDR3 protein: CASSQSGTSGIRELFF

clone size: once
D gene: TRBD2
V gene: TRBV4-1
J gene: TRBJ2-5
CDR3 DNA: TGCGCCAGCAGTCCCCCTGGCGGGGGGGAGGAGACCCAGTACTTC
CDR3 protein: CASSPPGGGEETQYF

clone size: NA
D gene: TRBD2
V gene: TRBV6-5
J gene: TRBJ2-7
CDR3 DNA: TGTGCCAGCATCTTACTAGCGGGAGCGGGTGGCGAGCAGTACTTC
CDR3 protein: CASILLAGAGGEQYF

clone size: NA
D gene: TRBD1
V gene: TRBV14
J gene: TRBJ1-1
CDR3 DNA: TGTGCCAGCAGCCCAAGGGGGCACACTGAAGCTTTCTTT
CDR3 protein: CASSPRGHTEAFF

clone size: NA
D gene: NA
V gene: TRBV6-5
J gene: TRBJ1-6
CDR3 DNA: TGTGCCAGCGGAGTTTGGGGGGGCTCACCCCTCCACTTT
CDR3 protein: CASGVWGGSPLHF